A single sample is the source of the 15 T cell receptor beta chains below, sequenced in a study of T cell clonality in common variable immunodeficiency. Generated by immunoSEQ multiplex PCR, the TCRdb table keeps only in-frame clones and is missing some. The sample presents tens of thousands of clones, none singletons. The sequencing sample was made of peripheral blood mononuclear cells. These receptors were taken from a person aged 18 to 75 in good health.

This clone was found many times. Coverage ceases 3 residues before the CDR3 finishes, and the germline J gene fills in the end. The chain carries TRBV6-1 and TRBJ2-7; TRBD2 aligns across 7 bases. There are 15 residues in the CDR3. Germline CDR1 and CDR2: MNHNS and SASEGT. V lost 2 bases, J lost 3 bases, and 7 bases stayed unmatched. The CDR3 loop reads CASSEIGEGGYEQYF. The sequenced part of the CDR3 DNA is TGTGCCAGCAGTGAAATAGGGGAGGGTGGCTACGAG.

A remark on this clone: The read ends 3 residues before the CDR3 terminus; that terminus is restored from the germline J gene. V is TRBV29-1 and J is TRBJ1-4, with 7 bases matching TRBD1. The CDR3 contains 13 residues. Germline V gene data show CDR1 as SQVTM and CDR2 as ANQGSEA. J was trimmed by 8 bases and V by 5 bases; bases with no gene match: 8. The covered CDR3 bases are TGCAGCGTTCGACAGGGACGGGGCGAAAAA. Translating it yields CSVRQGRGEK. The CDR3 in its entirety is CSVRQGRGEKLFF.

The sample holds many counts of this clone. CDR3 protein: CASSLEGISADEQFF. The covered CDR3 bases are TGCGCCAGCAGCTTGGAGGGGATTTCGGCCGATGAG. V usage is TRBV5-1 and J usage is TRBJ2-1, with TRBD1 as a possible D gene (5 bases). Read data end 3 residues before the CDR3 end; the end is taken from the germline J gene. V dropped 0 bases and J dropped 8 bases, with 15 bases sitting between them. Germline V CDR1 and CDR2: SGHRS, YFSETQ. The CDR3 consists of 15 residues.

The sample holds many counts of this clone. The CDR3 goes on 3 residues after the read ends, and that part is filled in from the germline J gene. The chain recombines TRBV5-1 with TRBJ1-6; perhaps TRBD1 as D (5 bases). V was cut by 6 bases and J by 7 bases, with 14 bases left in between. The CDR3 loop spans 14 amino acids. The germline V gene has CDR1 SGHRS and CDR2 YFSETQ. The CDR3 here is CASTSGRGNSPLHF. The DNA read from the CDR3 is TGCGCCAGCACGTCGGGACGGGGGAATTCACCC.

This clone has just a few counts. The read comes to an end 3 residues before the CDR3 does, leaving the germline J gene to fill in the end. This rearrangement joins TRBV2 to TRBJ1-3; 9 bases are shared with TRBD1. Germline V gives CDR1 SNHLY, CDR2 FYNNEI. After removal of 4 bases from V and 4 bases from J, the junction contained 2 bases not matched to a gene. The CDR3 totals 14 residues. This chain's CDR3 is CASSGDRVGNTIYF. CDR3 DNA, as far as it was read: TGTGCCAGCAGTGGGGACAGGGTGGGAAACACC.

Comments on this clone: Read coverage stops 3 residues before the CDR3 terminus; the germline J gene supplies the remainder. This chain uses TRBV2 with TRBJ1-1; tentatively, D is TRBD1 (6 bases). With 0 bases removed from V and 5 bases from J, the gap between germline ends came to 10 bases. The CDR3 sequence is 14 residues long. Germline V gene lookup returns CDR1 SNHLY and CDR2 FYNNEI. The CDR3 protein is CASSEAWGPTEAFF. CDR3 DNA (partial): TGTGCCAGCAGTGAAGCGTGGGGGCCAACTGAA. Based on the CDR3 plus reference TRBV2 and TRBJ1-1, the full variable domain is EPEVTQTPSHQVTQMGQEVILRCVPISNHLYFYWYRQILGQKVEFLVSFYNNEISEKSEIFDDQFSVERPDGSNFTLKIRSTKLEDSAMYFCASSEAWGPTEAFFGQGTRLTVV.

This clone was seen many times. The DNA ends 3 residues before the CDR3 does, and the rest of the CDR3 is filled in from the germline J gene. The chain links TRBV19 to TRBJ2-7; 10 bases match TRBD2. Germline V lookup: CDR1 LNHDA, CDR2 SQIVND (reference sequence). After removal of 6 bases from V and 0 bases from J, the junction contained 8 bases not matched to a gene. The CDR3 is 16 residues long. The CDR3 loop is CASSPGLAVVSYEQYF. Partial CDR3 DNA: TGTGCCAGTAGCCCCGGACTAGCGGTCGTCTCCTACGAG.

This clone has at least ten counts. Sequencing ends 3 residues short of the CDR3 end; the germline J gene provides the rest. The chain is built from TRBV30 and TRBJ1-3; tentative D call: TRBD1 (5 bases). The germline V gene has CDR1 GTSNPN and CDR2 SVGIG (reference sequence). The CDR3 spans 12 residues. V was clipped by 8 bases and J by 4 bases, with 12 bases between them. CDR3 sequence reads: CAATGGGNTIYF. CDR3 DNA, as far as it was read: TGTGCCGCCACGGGGGGAGGAAACACC. The full variable domain, its missing parts supplied by reference TRBV30 and TRBJ1-3, is SQTIHQWPATLVQPVGSPLSLECTVEGTSNPNLYWYRQAAGRGLQLLFYSVGIGQISSEVPQNLSASRPQDRQFILSSKKLLLSDSGFYLCAATGGGNTIYFGEGSWLTVV.

The table lists this clone with many counts. The read ends 3 residues shy of where the CDR3 ends; the end is completed using the germline J gene. The chain joins TRBV7-3 to TRBJ1-6; 8 positions agree with TRBD1. The germline V gene has CDR1 SGHTA and CDR2 FQGTGA. V gave up 0 bases and J gave up 4 bases; unmatched junction bases: 2. The CDR3 has 16 amino acids. The chain's CDR3 is CASSLTRTGYNSPLHF. The sequenced part of the CDR3 DNA is TGTGCCAGCAGCTTAACGCGGACAGGGTATAATTCACCC.

This clone was detected many times. The read halts 3 residues ahead of the CDR3 end, with the missing end drawn from the germline J gene. The chain joins TRBV6-2 or TRBV6-3 to TRBJ1-5; TRBD1 is a possible D gene (6 bases). Trimming pared 4 bases from V and 7 bases from J, leaving 14 bases between. CDR1 is MNHEY and CDR2 is SVGEGT in the germline V gene. The CDR3 totals 14 residues. The CDR3 bases that were read are TGTGCCAGCAGTTCCCAGGGGTACCGGCAGCCC. This translates into CASSSQGYRQP. The entire CDR3 is CASSSQGYRQPQHF.

As for this clone: Read coverage stops 3 residues before the CDR3 terminus; the germline J gene supplies the remainder. The gene calls are TRBV7-9 and TRBJ1-1; TRBD1 might be the D (5 bases). The length of the CDR3 is 14 residues. Germline-derived CDR1 and CDR2 are SEHNR and FQNEAQ (reference sequence). V gave up 4 bases and J gave up 1 base, with 10 bases separating them. The CDR3 DNA, read in part, is TGTGCCAGCAGCTGGTACCAGGGGAACACTGAA. Translating gives CASSWYQGNTE. The entire CDR3 reads CASSWYQGNTEAFF.

This clone was found many times. The observed sequence ends 3 residues before the CDR3 terminus, with the missing tail filled in from the germline J gene. The chain is built from TRBV19 and TRBJ1-2, with D perhaps matching TRBD1 (5 bases). V lost 6 bases and J 0 bases, leaving 14 bases between the germline ends. Germline CDR1 reads LNHDA; CDR2 reads SQIVND (reference sequence). The CDR3 has 15 amino acids. CDR3 loop: CASRVRGDPNYGYTF. The CDR3 bases that were read are TGTGCCAGTAGAGTCCGGGGGGATCCTAACTATGGC.

At least ten counts were recorded for this clone. The CDR3 end is not reached by the read, which stops 3 residues before it; the germline J gene fills it in. The chain links TRBV29-1 to TRBJ2-2, with D maybe TRBD2 (6 bases). The CDR3 runs to 13 residues. Trimming removed 4 bases at V and 4 bases at J, with 10 bases between. In germline, CDR1 is SQVTM, CDR2 ANQGSEA. CDR3 protein: CSVAAGGTGELFF. Incomplete CDR3 DNA: TGCAGCGTTGCAGCGGGTGGCACCGGGGAG.

In its sample, this clone was seen many times. The sequenced part of the CDR3 DNA is TGTGCCAGCTCACTACTGGACAGGGGCACAGATACG. It translates to CASSLLDRGTDT. The CDR3 as a whole reads CASSLLDRGTDTQYF. The rearrangement links TRBV18 to TRBJ2-3; 8 bases map to TRBD1. The DNA ends 3 residues before the CDR3 does, and the rest of the CDR3 is filled in from the germline J gene. The CDR3 covers 15 residues. The ends lost 4 bases at V and 1 base at J; junction bases unmatched: 4. Germline V gene sequence: CDR1 KGHSH, CDR2 LQKENI.

This clone has at least ten counts. The read comes to an end 3 residues before the CDR3 does, leaving the germline J gene to fill in the end. The rearrangement uses TRBV29-1 and TRBJ1-3; possible D gene TRBD1, 5 bases. CDR1 and CDR2 (germline): SQVTM, ANQGSEA. This CDR3 is built from 13 residues. The V gene lost 6 bases and the J gene lost 1 base, with 10 bases spanning the gap. CDR3 sequence: CSVAEGSGNTIYF. CDR3 DNA, as far as it was read: TGCAGCGTGGCCGAGGGGTCTGGAAACACC. The full variable domain, with the rest looked up from reference TRBV29-1 and TRBJ1-3, is SAVISQKPSRDICQRGTSLTIQCQVDSQVTMMFWYRQQPGQSLTLIATANQGSEATYESGFVIDKFPISRPNLTFSTLTVSNMSPEDSSIYLCSVAEGSGNTIYFGEGSWLTVV.